These 20 T cell receptor beta chains originate from one sample sequenced in a study of cytomegalovirus exposure and HLA in healthy donors. A multiplex PCR was run with 60 Vbeta primers and 13 Jbeta primers. Here immunoSEQ multiplex PCR was the method, and the copy in TCRdb shows in-frame clones only, minus some. The sample has some 200,000 clones, approximately 80% seen once; the top ten hold over 0.65%. The sample consisted of PBMCs. These receptors all stem from a boy aged 2 to 10 in good health and CMV-seronegative.

V gene TRBV29-1 combines with J gene TRBJ2-7; 8 bases map to TRBD1. The CDR3 consists of 12 residues. J was trimmed by 5 bases and V by 5 bases; bases with no gene match: 5. Looked up from germline, CDR1 is SQVTM and CDR2 is ANQGSEA. CDR3 in DNA: TGCAGCGTTACAGGGGGTTCGGACGAGCAGTACTTC. This gives the protein CSVTGGSDEQYF.

This clone was seen more than once but under ten times. This chain uses TRBV6-1 with TRBJ1-2, with 9 bases fitting TRBD1. The CDR3 spans 15 residues. Germline V gives CDR1 MNHNS, CDR2 SASEGT. V trimming: 0 bases; J trimming: 7 bases; junction bases outside the gene matches: 6. CDR3 nucleotides: TGTGCCAGCAGTGAAGCCGGGACAGGGCCCTCTGGCTACACCTTC. It specifies CASSEAGTGPSGYTF.

This CDR3 reads CASSYTGTASYNEQFF. CDR3 DNA: TGTGCCAGCAGTTATACCGGGACAGCCTCCTACAATGAGCAGTTCTTC. The chain has TRBV6-5 and TRBJ2-1; 7 bases agree with TRBD1. CDR3 length: 16 amino acids. Germline lookup yields CDR1 MNHEY and CDR2 SVGAGI. V lost 3 bases and J lost 0; bases outside the gene matches: 5.

In this sample, this clone turned up a few times. The chain is built from TRBV7-9 and TRBJ2-7; no clear D. Germline V gene lookup returns CDR1 SEHNR and CDR2 FQNEAQ (reference sequence). There are 15 residues in the CDR3. With 0 bases removed from V and 0 bases from J, the gap between germline ends came to 9 bases. The CDR3 here is CASSLAPHSSYEQYF. Written as DNA, the CDR3 is TGTGCCAGCAGCTTAGCCCCACATTCCTCCTACGAGCAGTACTTC.

The gene calls are TRBV29-1 and TRBJ2-5; TRBD2 aligns across 8 bases. Germline V gene data show CDR1 as SQVTM and CDR2 as ANQGSEA. The CDR3 covers 15 residues. Germline trimming cut 3 bases from V and 7 bases from J; bases unmatched to any gene: 13. The CDR3 loop is CSVETTTGTRVTQYF. CDR3 sequence (DNA): TGCAGCGTTGAGACCACAACCGGGACTAGGGTGACCCAGTACTTC.

This clone was picked up one time. The DNA for the CDR3 is TGTGCCAGCAGCCAAGTGAGCGGGGGGGCTGAAAAACTGTTTTTT. Amino acids: CASSQVSGGAEKLFF. The chain links TRBV14 to TRBJ1-4, with TRBD1 as a possible D gene (6 bases). V shed 1 base and J shed 7 bases, with 13 bases lying between them. The CDR3 sequence is 15 residues long. In germline, CDR1 is SGHDN, CDR2 FVKESK.

The J gene is TRBJ2-2, the V gene TRBV2, with D tentatively TRBD2 (6 bases). Germline V gene data show CDR1 as SNHLY and CDR2 as FYNNEI. CDR3 length: 16 residues. V was trimmed by 8 bases and J by 1 base, leaving 17 bases between them. This CDR3 reads CASAEGRTGNTGELFF. The CDR3 nucleotides read TGTGCCAGCGCGGAGGGGCGGACTGGGAACACCGGGGAGCTGTTTTTT.

In this sample, this clone turned up once. This rearrangement joins TRBV6-1 to TRBJ1-4; D not certain. The V gene lost 5 bases and the J gene lost 6 bases, with 10 bases spanning the gap. Germline V gene lookup returns CDR1 MNHNS and CDR2 SASEGT. CDR3 length equals 13 residues. The DNA of the CDR3 is TGTGCCAGCAGTTCCCGAGTGTATGAAAAACTGTTTTTT. Its protein product is CASSSRVYEKLFF.

The V and J genes are TRBV6-1 and TRBJ1-1, with D unclear. This CDR3 region has 13 residues. Trimming cost V 3 bases and J 1 base, with 6 bases left between them. The germline gives CDR1 MNHNS, CDR2 SASEGT. The CDR3 sequence is CASSDRRNTEAFF. The CDR3 coding sequence is TGTGCCAGCAGTGATCGGAGGAACACTGAAGCTTTCTTT.

This sequence joins TRBV30 and TRBJ2-7; D gene uncertain. V was clipped by 2 bases and J by 9 bases, with 17 bases between them. Germline values: CDR1 GTSNPN, CDR2 SVGIG (reference sequence). The CDR3 has 13 residues. The CDR3 region is CAWSTLTAVGQYF. Here the CDR3 DNA reads TGTGCCTGGAGTACATTGACGGCGGTGGGGCAGTACTTC.

V gene TRBV2 combines with J gene TRBJ2-4; D is perhaps TRBD1 (6 bases). Per germline, CDR1 SNHLY and CDR2 FYNNEI. The CDR3 covers 15 residues. V was shortened by 6 bases and J by 0 bases, with 12 bases between the two germline ends. DNA for the CDR3: TGTGCCAGCAGATGGACAGCACTAGCCAAAAACATTCAGTACTTC. Translated, it gives CASRWTALAKNIQYF. Using reference TRBV2 and TRBJ2-4 for the parts outside the CDR3, the full variable domain is EPEVTQTPSHQVTQMGQEVILRCVPISNHLYFYWYRQILGQKVEFLVSFYNNEISEKSEIFDDQFSVERPDGSNFTLKIRSTKLEDSAMYFCASRWTALAKNIQYFGAGTRLSVL.

The gene calls are TRBV5-1 and TRBJ1-2; D unresolved. V was clipped by 0 bases and J by 2 bases, with 11 bases between them. The CDR3 sequence is 15 residues long. Germline-derived CDR1 and CDR2 are SGHRS and YFSETQ. The CDR3 DNA sequence: TGCGCCAGCAGCTTGGTTGAGGGTAGGAACTATGGCTACACCTTC. It translates to CASSLVEGRNYGYTF.

The chain employs TRBV6-5 and TRBJ1-6, with TRBD1 matching 9 bases. V shed 6 bases, J shed 12 bases, and the junction held 9 bases outside the gene matches. The V gene's germline CDR1 is MNHEY and CDR2 SVGAGI. The CDR3 has 14 amino acids. CDR3 residues: CASSTGTGTVPLHF. As DNA, the CDR3 is TGTGCCAGCAGCACCGGGACAGGGACGGTACCCCTCCACTTT.

This chain connects TRBV9 to TRBJ1-2, with 9 positions matching TRBD1. From germline, CDR1 is SGDLS and CDR2 YYNGEE. The junction had 9 bases not matched to a gene; V was cut back by 5 bases and J by 1 base. CDR3 length: 16 residues. The CDR3 sequence: CASSDPGQGRNYGYTF. The CDR3 nucleotides read TGTGCCAGCAGTGATCCGGGACAGGGCCGTAACTATGGCTACACCTTC.

This clone appeared a single time. The chain couples TRBV7-6 to TRBJ2-1; 9 bases map to TRBD2. This CDR3 has 16 amino acids. The germline V gene encodes CDR1 SGHVS and CDR2 FNYEAQ. The junction had 8 bases not matched to a gene; V was cut back by 1 base and J by 7 bases. In DNA, the CDR3 is TGTGCCAGCAGCTTAGAACCTGACCTAGCGGGAAATGAGCAGTTCTTC. As protein: CASSLEPDLAGNEQFF.

J is TRBJ2-7 and V is TRBV19; 7 positions agree with TRBD2. The length of the CDR3 is 17 residues. V lost 3 bases, J lost 2 bases, and 13 bases stayed unmatched. Germline V gene sequence: CDR1 LNHDA, CDR2 SQIVND (reference sequence). CDR3 nucleotides: TGTGCCAGTAGTATTTCCCTCGGGAGGTATATCCCCTACGAGCAGTACTTC. Its protein is CASSISLGRYIPYEQYF.

The sample holds a few counts of this clone. The chain recombines TRBV5-6 with TRBJ1-1, with D perhaps TRBD1 (5 bases). Germline V gene sequence: CDR1 SGHDT, CDR2 YYEEEE. The CDR3 is made up of 14 amino acids. V gave up 0 bases and J gave up 4 bases, with 10 bases separating them. CDR3 nucleotide sequence: TGTGCCAGCAGCTTGGCTCAGGGTGGCACTGAAGCTTTCTTT. This encodes CASSLAQGGTEAFF.

The genes are TRBV9 and TRBJ2-1; 9 bases align to TRBD2. After removal of 1 base from V and 2 bases from J, the junction contained 4 bases not matched to a gene. This CDR3 is built from 16 residues. CDR1 is SGDLS and CDR2 is YYNGEE in the germline V gene. CDR3 nucleotide sequence: TGTGCCAGCAGCGTATTAGGCGGGGGGGCCTACAATGAGCAGTTCTTC. Translating it yields CASSVLGGGAYNEQFF.

V and J are TRBV5-4 and TRBJ2-3, with D possibly matching TRBD2 (6 bases). Trimming removed 4 bases at V and 0 bases at J, with 12 bases between. Germline CDR1 is SGHNT and CDR2 is YYREEE (reference sequence). The CDR3 contains 15 residues. In DNA, the CDR3 is TGTGCCAGCAGCCCCGGAGGGACTAGCACAGATACGCAGTATTTT. This codes for CASSPGGTSTDTQYF.

The V and J genes are TRBV5-6 and TRBJ2-7; D is unclear. The CDR3 covers 16 residues. V was clipped by 4 bases and J by 0 bases, with 17 bases between them. From germline, CDR1 is SGHDT and CDR2 YYEEEE. CDR3 nucleotides: TGTGCCAGCAGCCGTCGAATTGTACGTAGCTCCTACGAGCAGTACTTC. Protein: CASSRRIVRSSYEQYF.